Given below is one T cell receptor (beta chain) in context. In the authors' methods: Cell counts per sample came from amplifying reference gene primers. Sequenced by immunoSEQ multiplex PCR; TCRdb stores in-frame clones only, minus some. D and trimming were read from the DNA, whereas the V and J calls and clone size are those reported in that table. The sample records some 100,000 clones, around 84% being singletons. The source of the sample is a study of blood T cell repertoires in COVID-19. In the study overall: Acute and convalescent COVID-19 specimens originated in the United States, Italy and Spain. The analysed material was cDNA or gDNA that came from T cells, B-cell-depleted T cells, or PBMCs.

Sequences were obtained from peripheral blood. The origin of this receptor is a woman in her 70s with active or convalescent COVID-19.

CDR3: CASSYSGAELDQPQHF. For the CDR3, the DNA is TGTGCCAGCAGTTACTCAGGGGCCGAGCTGGATCAGCCCCAGCATTTT. The V gene is TRBV6-5, the J gene TRBJ1-5, with D possibly being TRBD1 (5 bases). The CDR3 extends over 16 amino acids. Germline CDR1 reads MNHEY; CDR2 reads SVGAGI. V dropped 0 bases and J dropped 5 bases, with 14 bases sitting between them.